This note documents a single T cell receptor beta chain sequence. The source of the sample is a study of PD-1 blockade in classical Hodgkin lymphoma. The junction had 11 bases not matched to a gene; V was cut back by 5 bases and J by 3 bases. This CDR3 is 15 amino acids long. Germline V gene sequence: CDR1 GTSNPN, CDR2 SVGIG (reference sequence). With no exception, relapse followed autologous stem cell transplantation in all patients, and brentuximab vedotin exposure varied. Sequenced by immunoSEQ multiplex PCR; TCRdb stores in-frame clones only, minus some. The sample holds more than 40,000 clones, around three quarters seen once.

The source is a human donor with classical Hodgkin lymphoma. The source material was peripheral blood mononuclear cells (PBMCs), sampled before the second cycle of nivolumab. The J gene is TRBJ1-1, the V gene TRBV30, with 8 bases fitting TRBD1. CDR3 sequence reads: CAWWTGRYGDTEAFF. The CDR3 DNA follows: TGTGCCTGGTGGACAGGGCGATACGGGGACACTGAAGCTTTCTTT.